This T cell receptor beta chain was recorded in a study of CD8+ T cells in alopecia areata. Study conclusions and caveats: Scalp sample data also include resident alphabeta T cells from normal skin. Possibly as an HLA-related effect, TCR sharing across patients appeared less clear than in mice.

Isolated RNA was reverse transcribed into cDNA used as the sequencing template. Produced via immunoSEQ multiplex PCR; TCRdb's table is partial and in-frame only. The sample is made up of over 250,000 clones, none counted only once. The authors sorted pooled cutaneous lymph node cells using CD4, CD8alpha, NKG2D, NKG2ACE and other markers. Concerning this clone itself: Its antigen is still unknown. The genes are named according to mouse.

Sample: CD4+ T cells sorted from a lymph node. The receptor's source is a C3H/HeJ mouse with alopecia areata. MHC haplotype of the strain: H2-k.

The CDR3 sequence: CASSPTGGTEVFF. The CDR3 bases that were read are TGTGCCAGCAGCCCCACAGGGGGCACA. The genes are TRBV4 and TRBJ1-1; 8 bases are a match to TRBD1. The observed sequence ends 4 residues before the CDR3 terminus, with the missing tail filled in from the germline J gene. The ends lost 5 bases at V and 4 bases at J; junction bases unmatched: 3. Germline V gives CDR1 LGHDT, CDR2 YNNKQL (reference sequence). This CDR3 has 13 residues.